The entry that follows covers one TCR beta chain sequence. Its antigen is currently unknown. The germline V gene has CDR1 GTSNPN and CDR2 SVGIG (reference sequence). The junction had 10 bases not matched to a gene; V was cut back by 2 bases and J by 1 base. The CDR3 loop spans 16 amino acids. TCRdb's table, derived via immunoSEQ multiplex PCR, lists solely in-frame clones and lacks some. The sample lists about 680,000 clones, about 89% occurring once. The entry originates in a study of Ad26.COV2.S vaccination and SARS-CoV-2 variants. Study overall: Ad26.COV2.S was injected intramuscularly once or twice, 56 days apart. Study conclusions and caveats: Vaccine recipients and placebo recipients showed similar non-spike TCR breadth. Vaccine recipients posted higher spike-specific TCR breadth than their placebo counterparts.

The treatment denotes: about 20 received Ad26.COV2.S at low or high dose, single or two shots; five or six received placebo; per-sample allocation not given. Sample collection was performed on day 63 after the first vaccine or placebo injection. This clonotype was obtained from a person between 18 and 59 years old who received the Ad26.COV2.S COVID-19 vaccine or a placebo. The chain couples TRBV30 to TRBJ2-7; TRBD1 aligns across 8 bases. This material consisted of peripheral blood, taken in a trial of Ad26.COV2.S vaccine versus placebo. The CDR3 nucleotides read TGTGCCTGGAGTCCCGGACAGGGTGGACGATCCTACGAGCAGTACTTC. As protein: CAWSPGQGGRSYEQYF.